Shown below are 19 T cell receptor beta chains from a single sample sequenced in a study of shared clonotypes between healthy human individuals. Generated by immunoSEQ multiplex PCR, the TCRdb table keeps only in-frame clones and is missing some. The repertoire includes over a million clones, around 74% of them detected once, and 1.2% to 1.5% sits in the top ten. The specimen sequenced was memory CD4+ T cells sorted from blood. As for subset: CD45RA-negative fraction. Source of these receptors: a man younger than 35 in good health.

The chain combines TRBV6-1 with TRBJ1-5; D remains unclear. This CDR3 is built from 15 residues. Germline CDR1 reads MNHNS; CDR2 reads SASEGT. V was trimmed by 2 bases and J by 1 base, leaving 9 bases between them. The CDR3 region is CASSEQRNSNQPQHF. Here the CDR3 DNA reads TGTGCCAGCAGTGAACAGAGAAACAGCAATCAGCCCCAGCATTTT.

V and J are TRBV6-5 and TRBJ2-2, with 9 bases fitting TRBD2. CDR1 is MNHEY, CDR2 SVGAGI, per germline. The V gene end was trimmed by 5 bases and the J gene end by 7 bases; junction bases not matched to a gene: 8. The CDR3 is 15 amino acids. CDR3 sequence reads: CASSLMGLARGELFF. The CDR3 DNA follows: TGTGCCAGCAGTCTAATGGGACTAGCCCGCGGGGAGCTGTTTTTT.

This chain links TRBV19 with TRBJ2-5; D perhaps matches TRBD1 (6 bases). CDR3 length: 16 amino acids. V was trimmed by 4 bases and J by 2 bases, leaving 17 bases between them. Germline V gene data show CDR1 as LNHDA and CDR2 as SQIVND (reference sequence). CDR3: CASSTQGTKGQETQYF. The CDR3 DNA follows: TGTGCCAGTAGTACCCAAGGGACAAAAGGACAAGAGACCCAGTACTTC.

As to this clone: A much larger clonotype is one base distant, so this may be a read error. The same CDR3 is also encoded by other DNA sequences in this sample. The V call is TRBV7-2, the J call TRBJ2-7; D is uncertain. The germline V and J ends were trimmed by 1 base and 2 bases, with 6 bases remaining between them. This CDR3 comprises 13 residues. Germline loops: CDR1 SGHTA, CDR2 FQGNSA. The CDR3 DNA reads TGTGCCAGCAGCTTAGGGGTCGCCTACGAGCAGTACTTC. Translation: CASSLGVAYEQYF.

The chain combines TRBV6-6 with TRBJ2-3, with D unresolved. Looked up from germline, CDR1 is MNHNY and CDR2 is SVGAGI (reference sequence). The CDR3 is made up of 16 amino acids. Trimming shortened V by 1 base and J by 6 bases, and 17 bases separated the two germline ends. In DNA, the CDR3 is TGTGCCAGCAGTTACTGGACCGTTGAGGCAGCGGATACGCAGTATTTT. Residues: CASSYWTVEAADTQYF.

The V call is TRBV11-3, the J call TRBJ2-1; 10 bases match TRBD2. Germline V gene lookup returns CDR1 SGHNT and CDR2 YENEEA. After removal of 3 bases from V and 9 bases from J, the junction contained 2 bases not matched to a gene. The CDR3 consists of 13 residues. The CDR3 sequence: CASSFGLAAEQFF. The CDR3 DNA follows: TGTGCCAGCAGCTTCGGACTAGCGGCTGAGCAGTTCTTC.

The gene calls are TRBV7-2 and TRBJ1-6, with D perhaps TRBD1 (6 bases). Germline V lookup: CDR1 SGHTA, CDR2 FQGNSA. There are 13 residues in the CDR3. V dropped 5 bases and J dropped 8 bases, with 10 bases sitting between them. CDR3 amino acids: CASSGTTYSPLHF. The CDR3 nucleotides are TGTGCCAGCAGCGGGACAACTTATTCACCCCTCCACTTT.

The chain employs TRBV4-3 and TRBJ2-1, with 9 bases matching TRBD1. After removal of 8 bases from V and 5 bases from J, the junction contained 10 bases not matched to a gene. The CDR3 covers 15 residues. Germline V gene lookup returns CDR1 LGHNA and CDR2 YSLEER. CDR3 sequence (DNA): TGCGCCAGCTCAAAAGGACAGGGGTTTGACAATGAGCAGTTCTTC. It yields the protein CASSKGQGFDNEQFF.

Details on this clone: Different DNA sequences within this sample yield the same CDR3. V is TRBV27 and J is TRBJ1-6, with TRBD1 matching 7 bases. From germline, CDR1 is MNHEY and CDR2 SMNVEV (reference sequence). The CDR3 extends over 14 amino acids. V was pared by 4 bases and J by 9 bases, with 6 bases of the junction left unmatched. CDR3 sequence reads: CASSSWQGGSPLHF. The CDR3 nucleotides are TGTGCCAGCAGTTCCTGGCAGGGGGGTTCACCCCTCCACTTT.

The chain links TRBV5-1 to TRBJ2-7; 10 bases map to TRBD1. In germline, CDR1 is SGHRS, CDR2 YFSETQ. The CDR3 spans 14 residues. The ends lost 6 bases at V and 6 bases at J; junction bases unmatched: 9. Written as DNA, the CDR3 is TGCGCCAGCACAATGGACAGGGGGACAGGCGAGCAGTACTTC. It codes for CASTMDRGTGEQYF.

This CDR3 is CASSLNPTLAEQYF. CDR3 coding DNA: TGCGCCAGCAGCCTGAATCCTACCTTAGCTGAGCAGTACTTC. The chain combines TRBV5-1 with TRBJ2-7; D not certain. V was pared by 4 bases and J by 7 bases, with 18 bases between. Per germline, CDR1 SGHRS and CDR2 YFSETQ. The CDR3 runs to 14 residues.

The J gene is TRBJ2-2, the V gene TRBV4-1, with a possible D match to TRBD1 (5 bases). In germline, CDR1 is MGHRA, CDR2 YSYEKL. CDR3 length equals 16 residues. The ends were cut back, 0 bases at V and 5 bases at J, with 13 bases in the middle. The CDR3 bases are TGCGCCAGCAGCCAAGAGCCAGGGAAGGCGACCGGGGAGCTGTTTTTT. Translation gives CASSQEPGKATGELFF.

This clone has only a few counts. The gene calls are TRBV5-6 and TRBJ1-5, with D possibly being TRBD1 (5 bases). This CDR3 has 15 residues. Per the germline V gene, CDR1 is SGHDT and CDR2 is YYEEEE. V lost 4 bases and J 0 bases, leaving 11 bases between the germline ends. CDR3 in amino acids: CASSMGLYSNQPQHF. CDR3 in DNA: TGTGCCAGCAGCATGGGACTGTATAGCAATCAGCCCCAGCATTTT. Full variable domain (missing parts from reference TRBV5-6 and TRBJ1-5): DAGVTQSPTHLIKTRGQQVTLRCSPKSGHDTVSWYQQALGQGPQFIFQYYEEEERQRGNFPDRFSGHQFPNYSSELNVNALLLGDSALYLCASSMGLYSNQPQHFGDGTRLSIL.

The genes are TRBV7-2 and TRBJ2-3; D is uncertain. Germline assignment: CDR1 SGHTA and CDR2 FQGNSA. V lost 1 base and J lost 4, with 12 bases in between. This CDR3 comprises 15 residues. The CDR3 here is CASSLGSLWADTQYF. CDR3 coding DNA: TGTGCCAGCAGCTTAGGGTCGTTATGGGCAGATACGCAGTATTTT. Complete variable domain (other parts from reference TRBV7-2 and TRBJ2-3): GAGVSQSPSNKVTEKGKDVELRCDPISGHTALYWYRQSLGQGLEFLIYFQGNSAPDKSGLPSDRFSAERTGGSVSTLTIQRTQQEDSAVYLCASSLGSLWADTQYFGPGTRLTVL.

Points on this clone: Germline is not matched at one junction end, which may reflect a read error. The J gene is TRBJ2-1, the V gene TRBV11-2, with D unresolved. Germline values: CDR1 SGHAT, CDR2 FQNNGV. This CDR3 has 13 amino acids. CDR3 sequence: CASSLDRHKEQFF. Written as DNA, the CDR3 is TGTGCCAGCAGCTTAGATCGACACAAGGAGCAGTTCTTC.

The chain carries TRBV5-5 and TRBJ2-3; the match to TRBD1 covers 7 bases. Trimming at V came to 0 bases and at J to 4 bases, leaving 2 bases not matched to a gene. This CDR3 contains 14 residues. The germline gives CDR1 SGHKS, CDR2 YYEKEE (reference sequence). The CDR3 protein is CASSLGGGPDTQYF. The CDR3, as DNA: TGTGCCAGCAGCTTGGGAGGGGGCCCAGATACGCAGTATTTT.

The rearrangement uses TRBV5-6 and TRBJ1-2; tentatively, D is TRBD1 (5 bases). This CDR3 has 12 residues. Germline lookup yields CDR1 SGHDT and CDR2 YYEEEE. The V gene lost 5 bases and the J gene lost 13 bases, with 18 bases spanning the gap. For the CDR3, the DNA is TGTGCCAGCAGAGCCCAATTGGGGACCGGCACCTTC. Residues: CASRAQLGTGTF.

This clone has just a few counts. The CDR3 DNA reads as TGTGCCACCAGCAAGGTTCCCAGGGGGCGCAGGGGGGCCAACGTCCTGACTTTC. As protein: CATSKVPRGRRGANVLTF. The genes are TRBV15 and TRBJ2-6; 8 nucleotides line up with TRBD1. The CDR3 runs 18 residues. V lost 4 bases to trimming and J lost 4 bases; unmatched junction nucleotides: 12. Germline V CDR1 and CDR2: LNHNV, YYDKDF (reference sequence).

This clone is a singleton in its sample. V is TRBV7-2 and J is TRBJ2-7; the D gene could be TRBD1 or TRBD2 (5 bases each). The length of the CDR3 is 12 residues. Germline lookup yields CDR1 SGHTA and CDR2 FQGNSA. V lost 3 bases, J lost 12 bases, and 15 bases lay in between. The CDR3 DNA follows: TGTGCCAGCAGCTTCCGAACCGGGACCCCGTACTTC. It translates to CASSFRTGTPYF.